A single sample is the source of the 10 T cell receptor beta chains below, sequenced in a study of shared clonotypes between healthy human individuals. Repertoires were generated with immunoSEQ multiplex PCR, while TCRdb's copy carries only in-frame clones and drops some. This sample has around 120,000 clones, with roughly 66% found just once. The sequenced sample was memory CD8+ T cells sorted from blood. Specified subset: CD45RO+ cells pooled with CCR7-negative TemRA cells. These TCRs come from a young woman in good health.

Turning to this clone: At the DNA level, this CDR3 is encoded by other sequences in the same sample as well. The gene calls are TRBV5-1 and TRBJ2-7; no firm D call. The length of the CDR3 is 11 residues. Per germline, CDR1 SGHRS and CDR2 YFSETQ. V lost 4 bases, J lost 3 bases, and 5 bases lay in between. CDR3 loop: CASSQGYEQYF. The CDR3 DNA sequence: TGCGCCAGCAGCCAAGGCTACGAGCAGTACTTC.

V is TRBV7-9 and J is TRBJ2-7; 7 bases fit TRBD1. CDR3 length equals 14 residues. Germline CDR1 SEHNR, CDR2 FQNEAQ (reference sequence). V lost 4 bases, J lost 1 base, and 4 bases stayed unmatched. Written as DNA, the CDR3 is TGTGCCAGCAGCTCCGGGGACAGATCCTACGAGCAGTACTTC. Encoded protein: CASSSGDRSYEQYF.

The V gene is TRBV5-1, the J gene TRBJ2-3; 15 nucleotides line up with TRBD2. After removal of 4 bases from V and 2 bases from J, the junction contained 5 bases not matched to a gene. Germline V CDR1 and CDR2: SGHRS, YFSETQ. The CDR3 has 17 amino acids. The CDR3 DNA is TGCGCCAGCAGCAAGGGACTAGCGGGAGGAATCACAGATACGCAGTATTTT. This codes for CASSKGLAGGITDTQYF.

There are a few counts of this clone. The CDR3 DNA sequence: TGTGCCACCAGCAGGGACAGGGGAGGGGACTATGGCTACACCTTC. Protein: CATSRDRGGDYGYTF. The chain employs TRBV15 and TRBJ1-2, with 9 nucleotides matching TRBD1. The CDR3 covers 15 residues. V trimming: 3 bases; J trimming: 3 bases; junction bases outside the gene matches: 5. Per germline, CDR1 LNHNV and CDR2 YYDKDF (reference sequence).

This rearrangement joins TRBV2 to TRBJ2-1; possible D gene TRBD2, 6 bases. This CDR3 contains 14 residues. The germline CDR1 and CDR2 sequences are SNHLY and FYNNEI. Trimming took off 6 bases at V and 2 bases at J, with 11 bases between the two ends. DNA for the CDR3: TGTGCCAGCAGCCGACTAGGGACCTACAATGAGCAGTTCTTC. This translates into CASSRLGTYNEQFF.

This clone is a singleton in its sample. This sequence joins TRBV28 and TRBJ1-5, with D perhaps TRBD1 (5 bases). The germline gives CDR1 MDHEN, CDR2 SYDVKM. The CDR3 extends over 17 amino acids. V lost 3 bases, J lost 2 bases, and 17 bases lay in between. The CDR3 DNA follows: TGTGCCAGCAGTTTCGTTGGGGCAGCCAGTCGCAATCAGCCCCAGCATTTT. This translates into CASSFVGAASRNQPQHF.

With respect to this clone: A junction boundary mismatches the germline segment, possibly from a read error. This chain connects TRBV28 to TRBJ2-7, with a tentative D call TRBD1 (6 bases). This CDR3 has 11 amino acids. CDR1 MDHEN and CDR2 SYDVKM come from the germline V gene. This CDR3 reads CASSFGTSINF. The CDR3, as DNA: TGTGCCAGCAGTTTTGGGACAAGTATTAACTTC.

The chain joins TRBV7-9 to TRBJ1-4; 7 positions agree with TRBD1. Unmatched junction bases numbered 11, after V lost 5 bases and J lost 5 bases. Germline-derived CDR1 and CDR2 are SEHNR and FQNEAQ (reference sequence). CDR3 size: 16 residues. The CDR3: CASSPPYRGPNEKLFF. The CDR3 bases are TGTGCCAGCAGCCCACCCTACAGGGGCCCAAATGAAAAACTGTTTTTT.

This clone was picked up a small number of times. This specimen includes other DNA sequences encoding the same CDR3. The chain employs TRBV4-2 and TRBJ2-1, with 8 positions matching TRBD2. Per the germline V gene, CDR1 is LGHNA and CDR2 is YNFKEQ. Trimming took 0 bases from V and 4 from J; bases not matched to a gene: 2. This CDR3 region has 15 residues. The CDR3 DNA reads TGTGCCAGCAGCCAAGATACGGGAGGGTACAATGAGCAGTTCTTC. Amino acids: CASSQDTGGYNEQFF.

The genes are TRBV9 and TRBJ2-1; 9 bases fit TRBD2. Germline trimming cut 0 bases from V and 5 bases from J; bases unmatched to any gene: 6. The CDR3 has 16 residues. The V gene's germline CDR1 is SGDLS and CDR2 YYNGEE. CDR3 sequence: CASSVATTSGHNEQFF. Written as DNA, the CDR3 is TGTGCCAGCAGCGTAGCTACGACTAGCGGACACAATGAGCAGTTCTTC.